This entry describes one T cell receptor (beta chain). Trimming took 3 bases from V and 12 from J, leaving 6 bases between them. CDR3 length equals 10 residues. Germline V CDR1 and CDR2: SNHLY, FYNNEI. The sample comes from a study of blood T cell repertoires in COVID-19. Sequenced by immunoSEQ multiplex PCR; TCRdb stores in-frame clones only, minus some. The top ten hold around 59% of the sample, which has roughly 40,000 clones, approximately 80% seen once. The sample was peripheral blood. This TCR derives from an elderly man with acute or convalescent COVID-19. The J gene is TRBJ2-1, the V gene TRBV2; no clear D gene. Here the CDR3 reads CASSDVGQFF. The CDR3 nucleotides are TGTGCCAGCAGTGATGTCGGGCAGTTCTTC. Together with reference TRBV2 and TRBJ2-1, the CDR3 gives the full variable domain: EPEVTQTPSHQVTQMGQEVILRCVPISNHLYFYWYRQILGQKVEFLVSFYNNEISEKSEIFDDQFSVERPDGSNFTLKIRSTKLEDSAMYFCASSDVGQFFGPGTRLTVL.